This TCR beta chain was identified in a study of blood T cells in healthy people across ages. The total RNA that was extracted per sample amounted to at least 5 micrograms. V gave up 4 bases and J gave up 3 bases, with 14 bases separating them. Looked up from germline, CDR1 is ENHRY and CDR2 is SYGVKD. CDR3 length: 15 amino acids. Primers used in a second PCR of roughly 6 to 12 cycles were a sample-barcoded 5' primer and a J-beta primer mix. A 12-random-nucleotide template-switch adaptor tagged each cDNA molecule. MiXCR, applied by TCRdb to the 5' RACE reads, yields one record per CDR3 protein. There are approximately 1,000,000 distinct CDR3 sequences in the sample; 40% to 50% occur only once, and about 19% lies in the top ten.

The sample taken for sequencing was blood. The genes are TRBV10-3 and TRBJ2-3, with D possibly being TRBD1 (6 bases). The receptor comes from an older woman in good health. The DNA for the CDR3 is TGTGCCATCAGTGGGGGGACACCCGGGACAGATACGCAGTATTTT. Protein sequence: CAISGGTPGTDTQYF.